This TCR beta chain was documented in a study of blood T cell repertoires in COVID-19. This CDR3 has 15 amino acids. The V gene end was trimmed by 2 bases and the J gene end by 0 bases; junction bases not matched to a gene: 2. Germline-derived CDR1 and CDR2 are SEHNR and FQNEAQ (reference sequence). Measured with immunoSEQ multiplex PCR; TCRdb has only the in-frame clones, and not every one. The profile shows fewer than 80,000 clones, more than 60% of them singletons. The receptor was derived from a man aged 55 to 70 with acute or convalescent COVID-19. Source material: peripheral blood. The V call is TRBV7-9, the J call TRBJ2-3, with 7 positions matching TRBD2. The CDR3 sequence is CASSLPSGSTDTQYF. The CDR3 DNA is TGTGCCAGCAGCTTACCTAGCGGAAGCACAGATACGCAGTATTTT.